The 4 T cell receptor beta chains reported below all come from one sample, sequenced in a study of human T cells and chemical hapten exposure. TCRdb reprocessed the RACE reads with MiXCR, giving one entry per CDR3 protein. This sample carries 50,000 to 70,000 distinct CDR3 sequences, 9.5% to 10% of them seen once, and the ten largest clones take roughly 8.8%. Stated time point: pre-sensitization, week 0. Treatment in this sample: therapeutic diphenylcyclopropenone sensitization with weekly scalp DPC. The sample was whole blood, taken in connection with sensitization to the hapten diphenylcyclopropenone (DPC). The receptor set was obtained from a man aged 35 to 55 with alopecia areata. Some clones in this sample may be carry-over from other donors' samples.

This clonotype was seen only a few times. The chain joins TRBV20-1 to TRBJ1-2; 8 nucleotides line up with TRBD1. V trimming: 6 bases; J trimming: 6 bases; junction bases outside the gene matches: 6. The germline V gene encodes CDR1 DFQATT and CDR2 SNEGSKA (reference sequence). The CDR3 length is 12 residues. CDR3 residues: CSATGTGHGYTF. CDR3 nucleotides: TGCAGTGCAACCGGGACAGGTCATGGCTACACCTTC.

This CDR3 reads CASSSTGKQETQYF. As DNA, the CDR3 is TGTGCCAGCAGCAGTACAGGGAAACAAGAGACCCAGTACTTC. The rearrangement links TRBV7-9 to TRBJ2-5, with a weak D call TRBD1 (6 bases). V was pared by 5 bases and J by 2 bases, with 12 bases between. Per the germline V gene, CDR1 is SEHNR and CDR2 is FQNEAQ (reference sequence). CDR3 length equals 14 residues. The variable domain in full, with the rest retrieved from reference TRBV7-9 and TRBJ2-5, is DTGVSQNPRHKITKRGQNVTFRCDPISEHNRLYWYRQTLGQGPEFLTYFQNEAQLEKSRLLSDRFSAERPKGSFSTLEIQRTEQGDSAMYLCASSSTGKQETQYFGPGTRLLVL.

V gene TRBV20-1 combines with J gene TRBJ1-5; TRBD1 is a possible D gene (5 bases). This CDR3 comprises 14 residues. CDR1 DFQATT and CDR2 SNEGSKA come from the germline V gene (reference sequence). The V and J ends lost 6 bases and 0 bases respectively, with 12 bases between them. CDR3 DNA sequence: TGCAGTGCGGGGGACTTCCCTAGCAATCAGCCCCAGCATTTT. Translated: CSAGDFPSNQPQHF.

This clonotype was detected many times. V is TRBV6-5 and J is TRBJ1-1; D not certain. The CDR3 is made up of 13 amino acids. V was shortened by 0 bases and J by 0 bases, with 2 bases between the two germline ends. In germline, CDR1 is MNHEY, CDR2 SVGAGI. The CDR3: CASSYSLNTEAFF. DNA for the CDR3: TGTGCCAGCAGTTACTCGTTGAACACTGAAGCTTTCTTT.